What follows are 15 T cell receptor beta chains derived from one specimen sequenced in a study of Graves' ophthalmopathy and Graves' hyperthyroidism. The authors amplified TCR beta CDR3 regions, and they did so from RNA transcripts for repertoire sequencing. Scientists carried out first-round RT-PCR using HTBI primers and then a second-round multiplex PCR. A single record per CDR3 protein comes from TCRdb applying MiXCR to the multiplex PCR reads. This table holds 220,000 or so distinct CDR3 sequences, about a fifth found once. The sample comprised peripheral blood. The receptors come from a woman between 45 and 65 years old with Graves' ophthalmopathy.

Many counts were recorded for this clonotype. V is TRBV29-1 and J is TRBJ1-1; D is unresolved. V was trimmed by 5 bases and J by 0 bases, leaving 10 bases between them. CDR1 SQVTM and CDR2 ANQGSEA come from the germline V gene. This CDR3 comprises 13 residues. The CDR3 coding sequence is TGCAGCGTTCTAAAGATACTGAACACTGAAGCTTTCTTT. It is translated as CSVLKILNTEAFF.

This clonotype was seen repeatedly, ten times or more. This sequence joins TRBV2 and TRBJ1-2; unclear D gene. This CDR3 contains 13 residues. V dropped 3 bases and J dropped 4 bases, with 9 bases sitting between them. Germline V gives CDR1 SNHLY, CDR2 FYNNEI. Here the CDR3 reads CASSDREGYGYTF. The CDR3 DNA sequence: TGTGCCAGCAGTGATAGGGAAGGCTATGGCTACACCTTC.

There are many counts of this clonotype. The chain combines TRBV7-2 with TRBJ2-7, with D perhaps TRBD2 (6 bases). V lost 5 bases, J lost 4 bases, and 12 bases lay in between. The CDR3 contains 13 residues. Germline loops: CDR1 SGHTA, CDR2 FQGNSA. The CDR3 is CASSVGGGYEQYF. CDR3 nucleotides: TGTGCCAGCAGCGTCGGAGGAGGGTACGAGCAGTACTTC.

The chain combines TRBV18 with TRBJ2-5; 9 nucleotides line up with TRBD2. Germline CDR1 KGHSH, CDR2 LQKENI. The J segment lost 5 bases and the V segment lost 2 bases, leaving 9 bases of the junction unmatched. The CDR3 length is 16 residues. The chain's CDR3 is CASSPNRREGSETQYF. The CDR3 DNA reads as TGTGCCAGCTCACCAAATCGGCGGGAGGGTTCGGAGACCCAGTACTTC.

The chain uses TRBV11-2 and TRBJ2-7, with TRBD2 as a possible D gene (5 bases). The J call may be incorrect, as the DNA end agrees better with TRBJ2-1. This CDR3 spans 14 amino acids. Germline V gene sequence: CDR1 SGHAT, CDR2 FQNNGV. The CDR3 DNA is TGTGCCAGCAGCCAAACCGGGAATCGTCGTGAGCAGTTCTTC. Its translation: CASSQTGNRREQFF.

Many counts were recorded for this clonotype. The chain couples TRBV18 to TRBJ2-5; TRBD1 is a possible D gene (5 bases). Germline values: CDR1 KGHSH, CDR2 LQKENI. V was clipped by 6 bases and J by 3 bases, with 8 bases between them. This CDR3 contains 12 residues. CDR3 DNA: TGTGCCAGCTCTGGACAAGAAGAGACCCAGTACTTC. It is translated as CASSGQEETQYF.

V gene TRBV28 combines with J gene TRBJ2-7; D is perhaps TRBD1 (5 bases). The CDR3 covers 14 residues. Trimming cost V 8 bases and J 3 bases, with 17 bases left between them. The germline gives CDR1 MDHEN, CDR2 SYDVKM. The CDR3 DNA reads TGTGCCAGCGCTCCCAGGTTGGGGCACTACGAGCAGTACTTC. This codes for CASAPRLGHYEQYF.

The gene calls are TRBV6-1 and TRBJ2-7; TRBD2 agrees at 7 bases. This CDR3 region has 17 residues. The germline CDR1 and CDR2 sequences are MNHNS and SASEGT. V dropped 6 bases and J dropped 3; count of bases not matched to a gene: 17. This CDR3 is CASSGGFLTNPNYEQYF. CDR3 sequence (DNA): TGTGCCAGCAGCGGGGGGTTCCTCACCAACCCAAACTACGAGCAGTACTTC.

This clonotype was seen more than once but under ten times. This sequence joins TRBV19 and TRBJ1-3, with D possibly matching TRBD1 (6 bases). From germline, CDR1 is LNHDA and CDR2 SQIVND (reference sequence). V was shortened by 6 bases and J by 3 bases, with 18 bases between the two germline ends. This CDR3 has 16 amino acids. CDR3 in DNA: TGTGCCAGTAGAGATCCGGGACAAGTAGATGGAAACACCATATATTTT. It encodes CASRDPGQVDGNTIYF.

In its sample, this clonotype was seen many times. The chain is built from TRBV11-2 and TRBJ2-7, with unresolved D. The CDR3 runs 12 residues. V lost 1 base and J lost 5, with 6 bases in between. Germline V gives CDR1 SGHAT, CDR2 FQNNGV. This chain's CDR3 is CASSLGKNEQYF. The CDR3 bases are TGTGCCAGCAGCTTAGGGAAGAACGAGCAGTACTTC. The full variable domain, its missing parts supplied by reference TRBV11-2 and TRBJ2-7, is EAGVAQSPRYKIIEKRQSVAFWCNPISGHATLYWYQQILGQGPKLLIQFQNNGVVDDSQLPKDRFSAERLKGVDSTLKIQPAKLEDSAVYLCASSLGKNEQYFGPGTRLTVT.

This clonotype occurred many times. The rearrangement links TRBV6-1 to TRBJ1-2, with D hard to call. Per germline, CDR1 MNHNS and CDR2 SASEGT. The CDR3 extends over 12 amino acids. As DNA, the CDR3 is TGTGCTATAAAGTCCGGACTCTATGGCTACACCTTC. Translated: CAIKSGLYGYTF.

This sequence joins TRBV5-1 and TRBJ1-2, with 11 bases that match TRBD1. Losses at the gene ends were 4 bases for V and 5 bases for J; bases not matched to a gene: 7. This CDR3 has 15 residues. The V gene's germline CDR1 is SGHRS and CDR2 YFSETQ. CDR3 amino acids: CASSQSDRGLYGYTF. As DNA, the CDR3 is TGCGCCAGCAGCCAATCGGACAGGGGGCTATATGGCTACACCTTC. Combining the CDR3 with reference TRBV5-1 and TRBJ1-2 gives the whole variable domain KAGVTQTPRYLIKTRGQQVTLSCSPISGHRSVSWYQQTPGQGLQFLFEYFSETQRNKGNFPGRFSGRQFSNSRSEMNVSTLELGDSALYLCASSQSDRGLYGYTFGSGTRLTVV.

This clonotype was seen ten or more times. J is TRBJ1-6 and V is TRBV6-5; D is undetermined. CDR1 MNHEY and CDR2 SVGAGI come from the germline V gene. The V and J ends lost 4 bases and 1 base respectively, with 17 bases between them. The CDR3 spans 18 residues. CDR3 protein: CASSSSGRWGSYNSPLHF. DNA of the CDR3: TGTGCCAGCAGTTCAAGTGGACGGTGGGGATCCTATAATTCACCCCTCCACTTT.

In its sample, this clonotype was seen many times. The chain employs TRBV6-2 or TRBV6-3 and TRBJ2-2; the match to TRBD2 covers 15 bases. Germline V gene data show CDR1 as MNHEY and CDR2 as SVGEGT. This CDR3 contains 16 residues. The V gene end was trimmed by 5 bases and the J gene end by 5 bases; junction bases not matched to a gene: 3. The CDR3 DNA sequence: TGTGCCAGCAGTCGTGGACTAGCGGGAGGGACCGGGGAGCTGTTTTTT. Residues: CASSRGLAGGTGELFF.

This clonotype was observed at least ten times. CDR3 nucleotide sequence: TGCAGTGCTAGGGAGACAGGAGATCAGCCCCAGCATTTT. This encodes CSARETGDQPQHF. The rearrangement links TRBV20-1 to TRBJ1-5; D is perhaps TRBD1 (6 bases). The CDR3 has 13 residues. Trimming removed 3 bases from V and 5 bases from J, with 11 bases in between. CDR1 and CDR2 from the germline V gene are DFQATT and SNEGSKA (reference sequence).